This T cell receptor (beta chain) is from a study of blood T cell repertoires in COVID-19. The overall study: T cells, B-cell-depleted T cells, or PBMCs supplied cDNA or gDNA.

Authors' processing steps: Using reference gene primer amplification, nucleated cell counts were estimated. TCRdb keeps only in-frame clones here, not all; method: immunoSEQ multiplex PCR. That table gives V, J and clone size, and the DNA gave D and trimming. Here the sample spans about 480,000 clones, 85% to 90% being singletons. The V and J ends lost 5 bases and 5 bases respectively, with 19 bases between them. This CDR3 spans 16 amino acids. The V gene's germline CDR1 is LNHDA and CDR2 SQIVND (reference sequence). In assigning cohorts, the study relied on participant-reported clinical history. Recovery meant two consecutive negative NP/OP PCR tests, professional clearance, or resolved symptoms.

Sequencing was carried out using PBMCs or T cells enriched from blood (not recorded which). The receptor's source is a woman between 40 and 50 years old who had recovered from COVID-19. The rearrangement joins TRBV19 to TRBJ1-3; TRBD1 is a possible D gene (6 bases). CDR3 DNA sequence: TGTGCCAGTAGTTCCGAACCAACAGGGCGACGAAACACCATATATTTT. It encodes CASSSEPTGRRNTIYF.